This record looks at one TCR beta chain sequence and its context. The sample comes from a study of T cells expressing NK-cell markers. The overall study: The authors derived TCR beta repertoires from sorted CD3+CD56+NKG2C+, CD3+CD56+NKG2C- and CD3+CD56-NKG2C+ T cells. Most of the eight sequenced donors tested HCMV-seropositive; one tested seronegative.

Germline lookup yields CDR1 GTSNPN and CDR2 SVGIG (reference sequence). This CDR3 has 14 residues. TCRdb reprocessed the 5' RACE reads, keeping one entry per CDR3 protein, no DNA. The table lists more than 120,000 distinct CDR3 sequences. Input material: blood T cells: a sorted CD56 or NKG2C T cell subset, CD4+ or CD8+ T cells, or bulk PBMC T cells (not recorded which). The source of this sequence is a man between 18 and 35 years old in good health. The chain uses TRBV30 and TRBJ2-7; TCRdb selects TRBD1, and the lack of DNA leaves this call unchecked. The CDR3 loop is CAWSPGRWMDEQYF.